The 32 T cell receptor beta chains presented below share a single source sample, sequenced in a study of identifying expanded T cells in peripheral blood. Sequenced by immunoSEQ multiplex PCR; TCRdb stores in-frame clones only, minus some. The sample lists about 100,000 clones, over 75% seen once, with less than 7% in the top ten. The specimen was blood. These receptors were taken from a person aged 18-69 years in good health.

This clone appeared once. This chain uses TRBV12-5 with TRBJ1-1; 8 bases match TRBD1. Losses at the gene ends were 6 bases for V and 5 bases for J; bases not matched to a gene: 5. CDR3 length: 13 amino acids. In germline, CDR1 is LGHNT, CDR2 FRNRAP. Here the CDR3 DNA reads TGTGCTAGTGGCCCACAGGGGGGGACTGAAGCTTTCTTT. Residues: CASGPQGGTEAFF.

The gene calls are TRBV10-3 and TRBJ2-1; TRBD1 matches at 10 bases. The germline V gene encodes CDR1 ENHRY and CDR2 SYGVKD. V lost 3 bases to trimming and J lost 3 bases; unmatched junction nucleotides: 11. The CDR3 is made up of 18 amino acids. The DNA for the CDR3 is TGTGCCATCAGTGACCTACCGCGGGACAGGGGAATCTACAATGAGCAGTTCTTC. Protein product: CAISDLPRDRGIYNEQFF.

This chain links TRBV30 with TRBJ1-1, with D perhaps matching TRBD1 (5 bases). V lost 0 bases to trimming and J lost 5 bases, with 13 bases between them. The CDR3 runs to 14 residues. Germline CDR1 GTSNPN, CDR2 SVGIG (reference sequence). Here the CDR3 DNA reads TGTGCCTGGAGTGTACGGGGGATGGGGACTGAAGCTTTCTTT. Protein sequence: CAWSVRGMGTEAFF. Drawing the rest from reference TRBV30 and TRBJ1-1, the complete variable domain is SQTIHQWPATLVQPVGSPLSLECTVEGTSNPNLYWYRQAAGRGLQLLFYSVGIGQISSEVPQNLSASRPQDRQFILSSKKLLLSDSGFYLCAWSVRGMGTEAFFGQGTRLTVV.

This sequence joins TRBV10-3 and TRBJ2-2; D is unclear. This CDR3 region has 15 residues. Germline V gene sequence: CDR1 ENHRY, CDR2 SYGVKD. Trimming left V 2 bases short and J 4 bases short, with 11 bases between. CDR3 region: CAISEERTFTGELFF. The DNA of the CDR3 is TGTGCCATCAGTGAGGAGAGGACCTTCACCGGGGAGCTGTTTTTT.

This rearrangement joins TRBV14 to TRBJ1-1; possible D gene TRBD1, 5 bases. V was clipped by 3 bases and J by 0 bases, with 17 bases between them. CDR3 length: 17 residues. Germline V CDR1 and CDR2: SGHDN, FVKESK. The CDR3 DNA reads as TGTGCCAGCAGCCACTCGAGGGGTGGCGACATGAACACTGAAGCTTTCTTT. This translates into CASSHSRGGDMNTEAFF. The full variable domain, rest sourced from reference TRBV14 and TRBJ1-1, is EAGVTQFPSHSVIEKGQTVTLRCDPISGHDNLYWYRRVMGKEIKFLLHFVKESKQDESGMPNNRFLAERTGGTYSTLKVQPAELEDSGVYFCASSHSRGGDMNTEAFFGQGTRLTVV.

For this clone: Germline is not matched at one junction end, which may reflect a read error. J is TRBJ1-5 and V is TRBV6-1; 7 nucleotides align to TRBD1. The CDR3 runs to 15 residues. CDR1 MNHNS and CDR2 SASEGT come from the germline V gene. The CDR3 nucleotides are TGTGCCAGCAGCGAAGTCCCAGGGGGTTCCCAGCCCCAGCATTTT. Translation: CASSEVPGGSQPQHF.

As regards this clone: Different DNA sequences within this sample yield the same CDR3. The rearrangement joins TRBV7-2 to TRBJ1-5, with D tentatively TRBD1 (6 bases). Germline V gene lookup returns CDR1 SGHTA and CDR2 FQGNSA. Trimming removed 5 bases from V and 4 bases from J, with 12 bases in between. This CDR3 contains 14 residues. CDR3 nucleotides: TGTGCCAGCAGCCCCGACAGGCAAAATCAGCCCCAGCATTTT. Its translation: CASSPDRQNQPQHF.

The chain employs TRBV6-5 and TRBJ1-5, with D perhaps TRBD1 (5 bases). Trimming pared 6 bases from V and 5 bases from J, leaving 17 bases between. Germline-derived CDR1 and CDR2 are MNHEY and SVGAGI. The CDR3 spans 15 residues. The CDR3 reads CASSLDMEGHQPQHF. In DNA, the CDR3 is TGTGCCAGCAGCCTCGATATGGAGGGACATCAGCCCCAGCATTTT.

This sequence joins TRBV5-1 and TRBJ1-1; D gene uncertain. Trimming left V 0 bases short and J 4 bases short, with 10 bases between. This CDR3 is built from 14 residues. CDR1 SGHRS and CDR2 YFSETQ come from the germline V gene. CDR3 nucleotide sequence: TGCGCCAGCAGCTTGGCCGTGGGGTCCACTGAAGCTTTCTTT. Protein product: CASSLAVGSTEAFF.

The CDR3 DNA sequence: TGTGCCAGCAGCACCCCCGGGACAGAGATCTACGAGCAGTACTTC. It encodes CASSTPGTEIYEQYF. This chain joins TRBV28 and TRBJ2-7; TRBD1 aligns across 7 bases. The CDR3 loop spans 15 amino acids. CDR1 is MDHEN and CDR2 is SYDVKM in the germline V gene. The trim removed 6 bases at V and 3 bases at J, leaving 11 bases unmatched.

The chain joins TRBV5-4 to TRBJ2-7; no clear D gene. V lost 0 bases, J lost 5 bases, and 15 bases lay in between. This CDR3 has 15 amino acids. Per the germline V gene, CDR1 is SGHNT and CDR2 is YYREEE (reference sequence). The CDR3 loop reads CASSLGRPSFDEQYF. DNA for the CDR3: TGTGCCAGCAGCTTGGGCAGGCCAAGTTTCGACGAGCAGTACTTC.

This clone appeared a single time. The chain employs TRBV7-2 and TRBJ2-7; perhaps TRBD1 as D (6 bases). Germline V gene data show CDR1 as SGHTA and CDR2 as FQGNSA. CDR3 length: 14 amino acids. Trimming stripped 1 base from V and 8 bases from J, with 15 bases between. The CDR3 sequence: CASSLGPGQLKQYF. The CDR3 DNA follows: TGTGCCAGCAGCTTAGGGCCGGGACAACTTAAGCAGTACTTC. The variable domain in full, with the rest retrieved from reference TRBV7-2 and TRBJ2-7, is GAGVSQSPSNKVTEKGKDVELRCDPISGHTALYWYRQSLGQGLEFLIYFQGNSAPDKSGLPSDRFSAERTGGSVSTLTIQRTQQEDSAVYLCASSLGPGQLKQYFGPGTRLTVT.

The V and J genes are TRBV6-5 and TRBJ1-2, with D uncertain. The CDR3 runs to 11 residues. Germline assignment: CDR1 MNHEY and CDR2 SVGAGI. The germline V and J ends were trimmed by 4 bases and 6 bases, with 6 bases remaining between them. CDR3 coding DNA: TGTGCCAGCAGTTCCTTACATGGCTACACCTTC. Translated: CASSSLHGYTF.

This chain connects TRBV4-2 to TRBJ1-1, with TRBD1 as a possible D gene (6 bases). There are 16 residues in the CDR3. Trimming removed 1 base from V and 1 base from J, with 13 bases in between. CDR1 is LGHNA and CDR2 is YNFKEQ in the germline V gene. The CDR3 loop reads CASSQARGGTNTEAFF. The CDR3 nucleotides are TGTGCCAGCAGCCAAGCTAGGGGGGGCACGAACACTGAAGCTTTCTTT.

V gene TRBV6-6 combines with J gene TRBJ1-6; unclear D gene. The length of the CDR3 is 15 residues. Germline CDR1 reads MNHNY; CDR2 reads SVGAGI (reference sequence). Trimming removed 0 bases from V and 5 bases from J, with 8 bases in between. CDR3 loop: CASSYSGSHNSPLHF. The CDR3 coding sequence is TGTGCCAGCAGTTACTCCGGGTCTCATAATTCACCCCTCCACTTT.

The rearrangement uses TRBV6-6 and TRBJ2-5; 7 positions agree with TRBD1. Germline CDR1 is MNHNY and CDR2 is SVGAGI (reference sequence). This CDR3 comprises 16 residues. V was pared by 0 bases and J by 5 bases, with 9 bases of the junction left unmatched. CDR3: CASSYSPTGILETQYF. The CDR3 nucleotides read TGTGCCAGCAGTTACTCTCCGACAGGGATTCTGGAGACCCAGTACTTC.

This clone was seen only a few times. This chain joins TRBV6-1 and TRBJ1-3; D not resolved. V was clipped by 8 bases and J by 1 base, with 9 bases between them. The germline gives CDR1 MNHNS, CDR2 SASEGT. This CDR3 is 13 amino acids long. This CDR3 is CASLPDSGNTIYF. As DNA, the CDR3 is TGTGCCAGCTTGCCGGATTCTGGAAACACCATATATTTT.

The V call is TRBV2, the J call TRBJ1-2; D remains unclear. Looked up from germline, CDR1 is SNHLY and CDR2 is FYNNEI. This CDR3 region has 11 residues. V dropped 8 bases and J dropped 4 bases, with 8 bases sitting between them. The CDR3 bases are TGTGCCAGCCGGGCCGGCTATGGCTACACCTTC. Translated, it gives CASRAGYGYTF.

This chain uses TRBV4-2 with TRBJ2-3; maybe TRBD1 (5 bases). The CDR3 loop spans 15 amino acids. CDR1 is LGHNA, CDR2 YNFKEQ, per germline. V lost 2 bases, J lost 5 bases, and 14 bases lay in between. CDR3 DNA sequence: TGTGCCAGCAGCCAATGGAGCAGGGTTGAAGATACGCAGTATTTT. Translating it yields CASSQWSRVEDTQYF.

V and J are TRBV5-1 and TRBJ2-1, with 14 nucleotides matching TRBD2. V shed 3 bases and J 9 bases; nucleotides not matched to a gene: 8. This CDR3 is 16 amino acids long. The germline gives CDR1 SGHRS, CDR2 YFSETQ. The CDR3 DNA is TGCGCCAGCAGCTCCGGACTAGCGGGAGGACGCAGTGAGCAGTTCTTC. Translating gives CASSSGLAGGRSEQFF.

The chain joins TRBV4-2 to TRBJ1-3; D is unclear. Trimming took off 5 bases at V and 0 bases at J, with 11 bases between the two ends. From germline, CDR1 is LGHNA and CDR2 YNFKEQ. This CDR3 region has 15 residues. The CDR3 sequence: CASSLQESSGNTIYF. CDR3 nucleotides: TGTGCCAGCAGCTTGCAGGAGAGCTCTGGAAACACCATATATTTT.

This chain links TRBV11-1 with TRBJ2-7, with 7 bases fitting TRBD1. Germline-derived CDR1 and CDR2 are SGHAT and FQDESV (reference sequence). The CDR3 is 13 amino acids. The V segment lost 3 bases and the J segment 5 bases; nucleotides outside the gene matches: 4. This CDR3 reads CASSFTGAHEQYF. In DNA, the CDR3 is TGTGCCAGCAGCTTTACAGGGGCGCACGAGCAGTACTTC.

The chain combines TRBV7-9 with TRBJ1-1; the D is unclear. Trimming stripped 4 bases from V and 1 base from J, with 10 bases between. CDR1 and CDR2 from the germline V gene are SEHNR and FQNEAQ (reference sequence). The CDR3 spans 14 residues. CDR3 in amino acids: CASSSQDPNTEAFF. CDR3 nucleotide sequence: TGTGCCAGCAGCTCCCAGGACCCGAACACTGAAGCTTTCTTT.

The chain joins TRBV6-1 to TRBJ1-1; 9 positions match TRBD1. The CDR3 runs to 14 residues. Looked up from germline, CDR1 is MNHNS and CDR2 is SASEGT. V was pared by 4 bases and J by 5 bases, with 5 bases of the junction left unmatched. CDR3 sequence (DNA): TGTGCCAGCAGTGGGCTACAGGGGGCGACTGAAGCTTTCTTT. Its protein product is CASSGLQGATEAFF.

The V and J genes are TRBV9 and TRBJ1-2; perhaps TRBD1 as D (5 bases). Germline lookup yields CDR1 SGDLS and CDR2 YYNGEE. With 0 bases removed from V and 1 base from J, the gap between germline ends came to 16 bases. This CDR3 is built from 17 residues. The CDR3 sequence: CASSVEEVLRGNYGYTF. The CDR3 region has the DNA TGTGCCAGCAGCGTAGAGGAGGTACTAAGGGGTAACTATGGCTACACCTTC.

This clone was detected only a few times. CDR3 loop: CAFLTRTGYENTF. CDR3 bases: TGTGCCTTCCTAACGAGGACAGGGTACGAGAACACCTTC. The chain is built from TRBV30 and TRBJ1-2; TRBD1 matches 8 bases. J was trimmed by 12 bases and V by 7 bases; bases with no gene match: 16. Per the germline V gene, CDR1 is GTSNPN and CDR2 is SVGIG (reference sequence). The CDR3 spans 13 residues.

The gene calls are TRBV5-1 and TRBJ2-7; 8 bases are a match to TRBD2. This CDR3 has 15 amino acids. Germline V lookup: CDR1 SGHRS, CDR2 YFSETQ. The junction had 8 bases not matched to a gene; V was cut back by 4 bases and J by 2 bases. The CDR3 loop is CASSLSSGLTYEQYF. As DNA, the CDR3 is TGCGCCAGCAGCCTCTCTAGCGGGCTCACCTACGAGCAGTACTTC. Full variable domain (remainder filled in from reference TRBV5-1 and TRBJ2-7): KAGVTQTPRYLIKTRGQQVTLSCSPISGHRSVSWYQQTPGQGLQFLFEYFSETQRNKGNFPGRFSGRQFSNSRSEMNVSTLELGDSALYLCASSLSSGLTYEQYFGPGTRLTVT.

The chain uses TRBV18 and TRBJ1-2, with 7 positions matching TRBD1. Germline V gene lookup returns CDR1 KGHSH and CDR2 LQKENI. V shed 2 bases and J 6 bases; nucleotides not matched to a gene: 6. The CDR3 is 14 residues long. The DNA of the CDR3 is TGTGCCAGCTCACCATCTGCGCAGGGGGATGGCTACACCTTC. The encoded protein is CASSPSAQGDGYTF. The full variable domain, completed using reference TRBV18 and TRBJ1-2, is NAGVMQNPRHLVRRRGQEARLRCSPMKGHSHVYWYRQLPEEGLKFMVYLQKENIIDESGMPKERFSAEFPKEGPSILRIQQVVRGDSAAYFCASSPSAQGDGYTFGSGTRLTVV.

The chain uses TRBV9 and TRBJ2-5, with D possibly being TRBD2 (7 bases). Between the trimmed V and J ends, which lost 4 bases and 2 bases, there was a span of 15 bases. The CDR3 extends over 15 amino acids. The germline gives CDR1 SGDLS, CDR2 YYNGEE. CDR3 residues: CASSPRGAVQETQYF. CDR3 nucleotide sequence: TGTGCCAGCAGCCCCCGGGGGGCGGTGCAAGAGACCCAGTACTTC.

This chain links TRBV9 with TRBJ1-2; D unclear. Trimming took off 0 bases at V and 7 bases at J, with 19 bases between the two ends. This CDR3 region has 16 residues. The germline gives CDR1 SGDLS, CDR2 YYNGEE. The CDR3 nucleotides read TGTGCCAGCAGCGTAGCTGATGGGCTTTCCGTGGGTGGCTACACCTTC. It translates to CASSVADGLSVGGYTF.

The J gene is TRBJ1-5, the V gene TRBV10-3; D is ambiguous. The CDR3 is made up of 16 amino acids. The germline V gene has CDR1 ENHRY and CDR2 SYGVKD. With 3 bases removed from V and 1 base from J, the gap between germline ends came to 13 bases. CDR3 loop: CAISEAAQLSNQPQHF. CDR3 sequence (DNA): TGTGCCATCAGTGAAGCGGCACAATTAAGCAATCAGCCCCAGCATTTT.

The chain couples TRBV12-5 to TRBJ2-1, with 8 positions matching TRBD2. CDR1 LGHNT and CDR2 FRNRAP come from the germline V gene. V was pared by 0 bases and J by 2 bases, with 6 bases of the junction left unmatched. The CDR3 covers 17 residues. The CDR3 coding sequence is TGTGCTAGTGGTTTGGTCGGGCTAGCGGGTGCCTACAATGAGCAGTTCTTC. Amino acids: CASGLVGLAGAYNEQFF.